This T cell receptor beta chain stems from a study of blood T cell repertoires in COVID-19. In the study overall: Spain, Italy and the United States supplied samples that represented acute and convalescent COVID-19. From T cells, B-cell-depleted T cells, or PBMCs came the material, which was cDNA or gDNA.

Original processing notes: Nucleated cell number was recorded as an estimate derived from reference gene primer amplification. Libraries were prepared by immunoSEQ multiplex PCR; TCRdb keeps only in-frame clonotypes and omits some of them. The V and J calls and clone size are taken from that table; D and trimming were inferred from the DNA. This table holds roughly 50,000 clones, 85% to 90% found once. CDR1 is LNHDA, CDR2 SQIVND, per germline (reference sequence). The CDR3 totals 15 residues. V lost 1 base and J lost 0, with 7 bases in between. Seattle's cohort entered during active infection and was followed longitudinally.

Sequencing was carried out using peripheral blood. The sequence came from a woman over 75 with COVID-19, enrolled during active disease. The genes are TRBV19 and TRBJ1-5, with D uncertain. In DNA, the CDR3 is TGTGCCAGTAGTATAGTTACAGTTAGCAATCAGCCCCAGCATTTT. This encodes CASSIVTVSNQPQHF.